The 11 T cell receptor beta chains below all came from one sample that was sequenced in a study of cytomegalovirus exposure and HLA in healthy donors. 13 Jbeta primers and 60 Vbeta primers were used for the PCR. The table came from immunoSEQ multiplex PCR; TCRdb's copy has only in-frame clones and leaves some out. The profile shows approximately 210,000 clones, 81% of them singletons. Input material: PBMCs. The receptor set was obtained from a man aged 18 to 29 in good health and CMV-seronegative.

The chain recombines TRBV4-3 with TRBJ1-5; 8 nucleotides align to TRBD1. The CDR3 runs to 16 residues. The trim removed 3 bases at V and 2 bases at J, leaving 6 bases unmatched. Germline V gene lookup returns CDR1 LGHNA and CDR2 YSLEER. CDR3 protein: CASSQDREFGNQPQHF. Written as DNA, the CDR3 is TGCGCCAGCAGCCAGGACAGGGAGTTCGGCAATCAGCCCCAGCATTTT.

The gene calls are TRBV6-5 and TRBJ2-2, with D possibly matching TRBD2 (6 bases). Germline-derived CDR1 and CDR2 are MNHEY and SVGAGI. Trimming removed 4 bases from V and 0 bases from J, with 6 bases in between. CDR3 length equals 14 residues. The CDR3 reads CASSLAANTGELFF. Here the CDR3 DNA reads TGTGCCAGCAGTTTAGCGGCGAACACCGGGGAGCTGTTTTTT.

This clone has a single count. This chain joins TRBV18 and TRBJ1-2, with D tentatively TRBD1 (5 bases). Germline V lookup: CDR1 KGHSH, CDR2 LQKENI. The CDR3 extends over 15 amino acids. Trimming left V 2 bases short and J 1 base short, with 11 bases between. The CDR3 spells CASSPRAGINYGYTF. The CDR3 region has the DNA TGTGCCAGCTCACCAAGGGCAGGGATTAACTATGGCTACACCTTC.

V and J are TRBV5-4 and TRBJ2-3; D may be TRBD2 (6 bases). The V end lost 3 bases, the J end lost 3 bases, and 14 bases lay between the germline ends. The germline V gene encodes CDR1 SGHNT and CDR2 YYREEE (reference sequence). This CDR3 spans 15 amino acids. CDR3 protein: CASSYLGGGTDTQYF. CDR3 sequence (DNA): TGTGCCAGCAGCTATTTGGGGGGAGGAACAGATACGCAGTATTTT.

V usage is TRBV2 and J usage is TRBJ2-3; TRBD2 aligns across 8 bases. CDR3 length equals 16 residues. Per the germline V gene, CDR1 is SNHLY and CDR2 is FYNNEI. V lost 2 bases, J lost 1 base, and 5 bases stayed unmatched. The CDR3 DNA is TGTGCCAGCAGTGAATGGCGGGGGGACCGCACAGATACGCAGTATTTT. Its protein product is CASSEWRGDRTDTQYF.

The V call is TRBV27, the J call TRBJ2-6; the match to TRBD2 covers 12 bases. After removal of 5 bases from V and 3 bases from J, the junction contained 5 bases not matched to a gene. In germline, CDR1 is MNHEY, CDR2 SMNVEV (reference sequence). This CDR3 has 17 amino acids. Here the CDR3 reads CASSPLAGGLGANVLTF. The CDR3 DNA is TGTGCCAGCAGTCCGCTAGCGGGAGGGCTTGGGGCCAACGTCCTGACTTTC. Variable domain in full (rest from reference TRBV27 and TRBJ2-6): EAQVTQNPRYLITVTGKKLTVTCSQNMNHEYMSWYRQDPGLGLRQIYYSMNVEVTDKGDVPEGYKVSRKEKRNFPLILESPSPNQTSLYFCASSPLAGGLGANVLTFGAGSRLTVL.

The rearrangement joins TRBV5-1 to TRBJ2-2; D remains ambiguous. Trimming stripped 0 bases from V and 6 bases from J, with 6 bases between. CDR3 size: 13 residues. The germline V gene has CDR1 SGHRS and CDR2 YFSETQ. The CDR3 region has the DNA TGCGCCAGCAGCTTGGTCGTGTCCGGGGAGCTGTTTTTT. Its translation: CASSLVVSGELFF.

This chain uses TRBV7-9 with TRBJ2-1; D uncertain. Germline values: CDR1 SEHNR, CDR2 FQNEAQ (reference sequence). V was clipped by 1 base and J by 6 bases, with 13 bases between them. This CDR3 has 15 amino acids. The CDR3 region is CASSLGRLGFNEQFF. DNA for the CDR3: TGTGCCAGCAGCTTAGGGCGGCTAGGATTCAATGAGCAGTTCTTC.

J is TRBJ2-7 and V is TRBV7-9; 13 nucleotides line up with TRBD2. Germline CDR1 reads SEHNR; CDR2 reads FQNEAQ (reference sequence). The CDR3 covers 15 residues. V shed 5 bases and J 7 bases; nucleotides not matched to a gene: 8. As DNA, the CDR3 is TGTGCCAGCAGCCCCGGGACTAGCGGGAAGGATGAGCAGTACTTC. As protein: CASSPGTSGKDEQYF.

V gene TRBV4-1 combines with J gene TRBJ1-2; TRBD1 might be the D (5 bases). The germline V gene has CDR1 MGHRA and CDR2 YSYEKL. Trimming took off 3 bases at V and 5 bases at J, with 31 bases between the two ends. The length of the CDR3 is 20 residues. CDR3 residues: CASSQFNFLGRGAPLYGYTF. Written as DNA, the CDR3 is TGCGCCAGCAGCCAGTTTAATTTCTTGGGGCGCGGGGCTCCCCTGTATGGCTACACCTTC.

The chain employs TRBV1 and TRBJ2-2; the table's D call TRBD1 went unverified against the DNA. TRBV1 constitutes a pseudogene. The CDR3 is 15 amino acids. CDR3 coding DNA: TGCACCAGCAGCCAGGGACAGGACAACACCGGGGAGCTGTTTTTT. It is translated as CTSSQGQDNTGELFF.